This T cell receptor beta chain comes out of a study of blood T cell repertoires in COVID-19. About the research overall: Recovered status in Cohort 3 required two negative PCRs, clearance, or symptom resolution. PBMCs, B-cell-depleted T cells, or T cells were the source of the cDNA or gDNA that made up the material.

V trimming: 5 bases; J trimming: 7 bases; junction bases outside the gene matches: 7. This CDR3 has 13 residues. Germline assignment: CDR1 SQVTM and CDR2 ANQGSEA. Libraries were prepared by immunoSEQ multiplex PCR; TCRdb keeps only in-frame clonotypes and omits some of them. This sample carries more than 200,000 clones, about nine tenths of them seen once, and the ten largest clones take 7% to 9%. The specimen was PBMCs or T cells enriched from blood (not recorded which). This chain links TRBV29-1 with TRBJ2-7; 11 positions match TRBD1. This receptor was identified in a young man in a cohort exposed to, infected with or recovered from COVID-19 (not recorded which). The CDR3 DNA is TGCAGCGTTCGGACAGGGGGCGCGGGGGAGCAGTACTTC. As protein: CSVRTGGAGEQYF.